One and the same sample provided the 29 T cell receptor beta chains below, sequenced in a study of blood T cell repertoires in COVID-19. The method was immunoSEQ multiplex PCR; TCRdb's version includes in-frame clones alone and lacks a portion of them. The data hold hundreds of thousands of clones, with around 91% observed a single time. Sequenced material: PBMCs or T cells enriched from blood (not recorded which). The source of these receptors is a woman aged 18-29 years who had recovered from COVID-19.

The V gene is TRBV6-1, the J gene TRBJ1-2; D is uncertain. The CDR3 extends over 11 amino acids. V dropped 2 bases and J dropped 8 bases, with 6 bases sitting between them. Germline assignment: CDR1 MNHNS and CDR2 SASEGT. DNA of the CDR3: TGTGCCAGCAGTGAAAACGAGGGCTACACCTTC. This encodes CASSENEGYTF.

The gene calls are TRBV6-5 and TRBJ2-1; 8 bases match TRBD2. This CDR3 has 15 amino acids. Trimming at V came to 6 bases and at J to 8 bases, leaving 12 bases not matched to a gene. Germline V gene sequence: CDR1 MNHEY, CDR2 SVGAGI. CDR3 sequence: CASRPSLAGGHEQFF. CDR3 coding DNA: TGTGCCAGCAGACCGTCACTGGCGGGGGGCCATGAGCAGTTCTTC.

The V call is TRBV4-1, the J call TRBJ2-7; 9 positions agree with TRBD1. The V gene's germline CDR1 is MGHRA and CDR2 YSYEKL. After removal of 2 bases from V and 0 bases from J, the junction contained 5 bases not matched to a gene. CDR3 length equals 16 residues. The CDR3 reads CASSQPGQGYSYEQYF. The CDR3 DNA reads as TGCGCCAGCAGCCAACCAGGACAGGGGTACTCCTACGAGCAGTACTTC.

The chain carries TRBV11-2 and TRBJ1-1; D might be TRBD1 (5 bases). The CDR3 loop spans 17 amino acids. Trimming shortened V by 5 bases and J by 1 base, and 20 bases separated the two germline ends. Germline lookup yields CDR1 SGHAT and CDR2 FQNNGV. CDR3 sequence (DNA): TGTGCCAGCAGCCCCCCTCTGCTCGGGGGAGCGAACACTGAAGCTTTCTTT. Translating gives CASSPPLLGGANTEAFF.

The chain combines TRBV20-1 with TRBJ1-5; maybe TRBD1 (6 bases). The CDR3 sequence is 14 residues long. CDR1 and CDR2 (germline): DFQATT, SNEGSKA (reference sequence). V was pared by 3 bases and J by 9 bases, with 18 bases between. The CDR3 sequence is CSASRGQGGGPQHF. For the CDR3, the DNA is TGCAGTGCTAGTCGGGGACAAGGGGGTGGGCCCCAGCATTTT.

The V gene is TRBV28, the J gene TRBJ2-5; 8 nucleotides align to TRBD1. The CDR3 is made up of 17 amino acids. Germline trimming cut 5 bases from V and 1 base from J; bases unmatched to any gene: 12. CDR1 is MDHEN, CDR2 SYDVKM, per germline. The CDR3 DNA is TGTGCCAGCAGTGTCCCCGGGCAGGGGGCCCGCCAAGAGACCCAGTACTTC. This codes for CASSVPGQGARQETQYF.

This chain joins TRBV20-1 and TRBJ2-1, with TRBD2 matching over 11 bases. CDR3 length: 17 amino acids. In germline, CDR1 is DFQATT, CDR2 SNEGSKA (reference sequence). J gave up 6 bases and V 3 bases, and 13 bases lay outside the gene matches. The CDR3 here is CSASPSGRLAGFNEQFF. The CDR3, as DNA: TGCAGTGCTAGTCCTTCCGGACGACTAGCGGGGTTCAATGAGCAGTTCTTC.

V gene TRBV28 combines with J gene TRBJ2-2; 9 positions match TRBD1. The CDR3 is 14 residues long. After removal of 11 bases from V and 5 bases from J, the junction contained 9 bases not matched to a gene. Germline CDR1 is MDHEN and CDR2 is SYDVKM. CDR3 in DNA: TGTGCCTCATGGGACAGGGTCGGTACCGGGGAGCTGTTTTTT. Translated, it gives CASWDRVGTGELFF.

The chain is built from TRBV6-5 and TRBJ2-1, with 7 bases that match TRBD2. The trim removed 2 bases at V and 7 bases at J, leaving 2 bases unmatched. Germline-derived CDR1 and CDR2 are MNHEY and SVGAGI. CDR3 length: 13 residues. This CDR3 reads CASSYGTNNEQFF. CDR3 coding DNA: TGTGCCAGCAGTTACGGGACTAATAATGAGCAGTTCTTC.

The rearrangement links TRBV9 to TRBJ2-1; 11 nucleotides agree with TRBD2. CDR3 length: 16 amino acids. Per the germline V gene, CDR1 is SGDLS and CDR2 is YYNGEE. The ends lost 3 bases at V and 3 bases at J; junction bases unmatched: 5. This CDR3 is CASSAGLAGLYNEQFF. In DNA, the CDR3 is TGTGCCAGCAGCGCCGGACTAGCGGGTCTCTACAATGAGCAGTTCTTC.

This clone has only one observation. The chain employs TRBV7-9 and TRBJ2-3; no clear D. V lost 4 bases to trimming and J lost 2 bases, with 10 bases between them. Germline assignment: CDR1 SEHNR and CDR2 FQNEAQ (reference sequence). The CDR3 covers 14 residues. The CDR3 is CASSSLSSTDTQYF. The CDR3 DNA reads TGTGCCAGCAGCTCACTATCCTCCACAGATACGCAGTATTTT.

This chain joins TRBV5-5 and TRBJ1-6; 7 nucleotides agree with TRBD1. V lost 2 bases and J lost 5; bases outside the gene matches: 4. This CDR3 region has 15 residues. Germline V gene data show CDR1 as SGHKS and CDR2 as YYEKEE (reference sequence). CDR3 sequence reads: CASSFVGGDNSPLHF. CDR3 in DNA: TGTGCCAGCAGCTTCGTAGGGGGCGATAATTCACCCCTCCACTTT. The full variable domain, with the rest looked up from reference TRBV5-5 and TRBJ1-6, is DAGVTQSPTHLIKTRGQQVTLRCSPISGHKSVSWYQQVLGQGPQFIFQYYEKEERGRGNFPDRFSARQFPNYSSELNVNALLLGDSALYLCASSFVGGDNSPLHFGNGTRLTVT.

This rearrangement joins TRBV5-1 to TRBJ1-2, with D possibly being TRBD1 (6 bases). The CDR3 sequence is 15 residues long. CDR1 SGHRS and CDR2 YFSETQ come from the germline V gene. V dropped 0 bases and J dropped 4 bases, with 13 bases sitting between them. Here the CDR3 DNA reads TGCGCCAGCAGCTTGGCGGGACAAGGGGTCTATGGCTACACCTTC. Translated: CASSLAGQGVYGYTF.

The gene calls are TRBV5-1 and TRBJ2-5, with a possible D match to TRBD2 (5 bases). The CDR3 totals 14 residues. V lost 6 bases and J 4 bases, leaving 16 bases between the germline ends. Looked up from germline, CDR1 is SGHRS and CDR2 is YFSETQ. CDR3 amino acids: CASKTGMWGETQYF. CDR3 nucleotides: TGCGCCAGCAAAACGGGGATGTGGGGAGAGACCCAGTACTTC. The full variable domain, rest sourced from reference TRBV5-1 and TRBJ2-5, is KAGVTQTPRYLIKTRGQQVTLSCSPISGHRSVSWYQQTPGQGLQFLFEYFSETQRNKGNFPGRFSGRQFSNSRSEMNVSTLELGDSALYLCASKTGMWGETQYFGPGTRLLVL.

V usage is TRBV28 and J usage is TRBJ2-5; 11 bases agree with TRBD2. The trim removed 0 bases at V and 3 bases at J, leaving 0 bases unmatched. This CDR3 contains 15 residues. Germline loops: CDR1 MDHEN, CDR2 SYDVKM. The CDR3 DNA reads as TGTGCCAGCAGTTTATGGACTAGCGGGGAAGAGACCCAGTACTTC. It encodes CASSLWTSGEETQYF.

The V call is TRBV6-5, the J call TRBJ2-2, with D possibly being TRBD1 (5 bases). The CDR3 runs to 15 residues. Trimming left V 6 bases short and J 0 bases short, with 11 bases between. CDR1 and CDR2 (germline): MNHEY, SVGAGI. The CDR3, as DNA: TGTGCCAGCAGCCGGATGACAGCGAACACCGGGGAGCTGTTTTTT. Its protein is CASSRMTANTGELFF.

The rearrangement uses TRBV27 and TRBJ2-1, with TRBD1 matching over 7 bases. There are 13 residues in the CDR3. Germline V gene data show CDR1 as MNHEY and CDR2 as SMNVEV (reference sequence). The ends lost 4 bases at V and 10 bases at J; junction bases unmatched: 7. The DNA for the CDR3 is TGTGCCAGCAGTTCGTCGACAGGGCGGGAGCAGTTCTTC. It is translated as CASSSSTGREQFF.

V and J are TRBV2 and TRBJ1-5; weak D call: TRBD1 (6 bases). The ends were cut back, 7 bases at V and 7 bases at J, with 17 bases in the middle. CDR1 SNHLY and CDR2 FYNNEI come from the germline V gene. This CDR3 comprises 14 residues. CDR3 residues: CASTGGGGRQPQHF. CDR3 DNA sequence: TGTGCCAGCACTGGGGGAGGGGGAAGGCAGCCCCAGCATTTT.

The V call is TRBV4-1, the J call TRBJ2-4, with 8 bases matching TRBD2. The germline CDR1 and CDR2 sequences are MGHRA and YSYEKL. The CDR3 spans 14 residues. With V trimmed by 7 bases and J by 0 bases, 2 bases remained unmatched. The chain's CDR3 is CASMSGGAKNIQYF. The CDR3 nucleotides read TGCGCCAGCATGAGCGGGGGAGCCAAAAACATTCAGTACTTC.

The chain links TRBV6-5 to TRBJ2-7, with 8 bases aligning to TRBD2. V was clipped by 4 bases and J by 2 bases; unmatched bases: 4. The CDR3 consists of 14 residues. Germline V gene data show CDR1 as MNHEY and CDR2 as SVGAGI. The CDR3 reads CASSSRGGPYEQYF. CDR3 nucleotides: TGTGCCAGCAGTTCACGGGGGGGTCCCTACGAGCAGTACTTC.

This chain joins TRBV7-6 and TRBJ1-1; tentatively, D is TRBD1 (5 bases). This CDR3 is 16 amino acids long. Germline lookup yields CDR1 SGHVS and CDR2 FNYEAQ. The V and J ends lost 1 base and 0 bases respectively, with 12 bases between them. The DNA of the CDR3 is TGTGCCAGCAGCTTAGGGGGGGGTCCCATGAACACTGAAGCTTTCTTT. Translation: CASSLGGGPMNTEAFF.

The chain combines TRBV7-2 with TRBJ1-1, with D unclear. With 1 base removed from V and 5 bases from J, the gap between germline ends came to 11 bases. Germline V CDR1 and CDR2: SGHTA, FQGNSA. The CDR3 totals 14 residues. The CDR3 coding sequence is TGTGCCAGCAGCTTAGGGAGGATACGAACTGAAGCTTTCTTT. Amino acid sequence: CASSLGRIRTEAFF.

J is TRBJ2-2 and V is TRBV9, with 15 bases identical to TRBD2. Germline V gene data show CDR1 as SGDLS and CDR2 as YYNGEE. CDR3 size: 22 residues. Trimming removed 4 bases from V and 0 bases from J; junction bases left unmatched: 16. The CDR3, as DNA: TGTGCCAGCAGCTCAAACCCATGGGGACTAGCGGGGGGACACGCGAACACCGGGGAGCTGTTTTTT. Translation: CASSSNPWGLAGGHANTGELFF.

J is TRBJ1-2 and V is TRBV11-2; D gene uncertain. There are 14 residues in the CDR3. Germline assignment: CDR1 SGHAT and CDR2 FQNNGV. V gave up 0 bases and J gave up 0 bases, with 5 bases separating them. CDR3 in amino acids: CASSLDPSNYGYTF. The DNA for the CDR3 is TGTGCCAGCAGCTTAGACCCTTCTAACTATGGCTACACCTTC.

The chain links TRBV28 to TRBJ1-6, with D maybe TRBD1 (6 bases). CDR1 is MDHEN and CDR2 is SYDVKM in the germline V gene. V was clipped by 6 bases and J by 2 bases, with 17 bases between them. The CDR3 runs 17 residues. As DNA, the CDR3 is TGTGCCAGCAGAATAGACGGGACACCGCCCTATAATTCACCCCTCCACTTT. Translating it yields CASRIDGTPPYNSPLHF.

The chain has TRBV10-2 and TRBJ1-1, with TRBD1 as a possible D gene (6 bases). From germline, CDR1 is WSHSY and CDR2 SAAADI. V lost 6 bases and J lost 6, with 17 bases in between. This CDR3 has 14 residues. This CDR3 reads CASRGSGDTPEAFF. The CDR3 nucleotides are TGCGCCAGCAGGGGGTCAGGGGATACCCCTGAAGCTTTCTTT.

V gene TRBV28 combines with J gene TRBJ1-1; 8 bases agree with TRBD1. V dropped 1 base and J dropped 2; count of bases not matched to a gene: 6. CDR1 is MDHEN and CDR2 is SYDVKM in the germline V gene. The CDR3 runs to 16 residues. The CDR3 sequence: CASSLLGDRLNTEAFF. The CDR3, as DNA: TGTGCCAGCAGTTTATTAGGGGACAGGTTAAACACTGAAGCTTTCTTT.

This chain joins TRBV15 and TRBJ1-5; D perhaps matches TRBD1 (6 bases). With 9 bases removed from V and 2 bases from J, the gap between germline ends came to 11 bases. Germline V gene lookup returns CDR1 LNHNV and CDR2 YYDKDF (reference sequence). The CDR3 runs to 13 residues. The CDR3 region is CATSQGRNQPQHF. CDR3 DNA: TGTGCCACTTCCCAGGGGCGCAATCAGCCCCAGCATTTT.

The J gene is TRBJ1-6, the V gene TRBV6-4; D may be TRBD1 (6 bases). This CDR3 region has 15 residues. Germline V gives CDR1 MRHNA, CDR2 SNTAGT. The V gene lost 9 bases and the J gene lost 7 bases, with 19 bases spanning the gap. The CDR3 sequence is CARLPTGGSNSPLHF. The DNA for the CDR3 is TGTGCCAGGCTCCCGACGGGGGGCTCGAATTCACCCCTCCACTTT.